This T cell receptor (beta chain) was found in a study of blood T cell repertoires in COVID-19. Across the study: Whether acute or convalescent, the COVID-19 samples came from the United States, Italy and Spain.

How the authors handled the data: Reference gene primer amplification yielded estimated nucleated cell counts. The repertoire was sequenced with immunoSEQ multiplex PCR; TCRdb's copy has only in-frame clones and lacks some. V, J and clone size are taken as reported in that table, and D and trimming were inferred from the DNA itself. The table has 200,000 to 250,000 clones, around 85% seen once; the top ten hold approximately 9.1%. The germline V gene encodes CDR1 MGHRA and CDR2 YSYEKL. CDR3 size: 18 residues. The V and J ends lost 0 bases and 0 bases, in that order; junction bases with no gene match: 7.

The chain links TRBV4-1 to TRBJ1-4, with 7 bases matching TRBD1. The TCR was taken from an elderly man with acute or convalescent COVID-19. The sequenced sample consisted of peripheral blood. In DNA form, the CDR3 reads TGCGCCAGCAGCCAAGACCGTCACAGGGGTACAACTAATGAAAAACTGTTTTTT. Its translation: CASSQDRHRGTTNEKLFF.